This TCR beta chain derives from a study of CD8 T cells in Susac syndrome. Healthy donors were controls matched for age and sex. Bulk CD8+ and CD4+ cells came from magnetic negative isolation; CD8+ TEMRA by FACS. After extraction with the RNeasy kit, about 0.5 to 1 ug of the RNA was reverse transcribed using random hexamers. Multiplex immunoSEQ PCR targeted 54 Vbeta and 13 Jbeta TCR beta segments. One entry per CDR3 protein results from TCRdb running MiXCR on the immunoSEQ multiplex PCR reads. The sample includes around 50,000 distinct CDR3 sequences, nearly 95% of them seen just once. Per the germline V gene, CDR1 is LNHDA and CDR2 is SQIVND (reference sequence). V was trimmed by 9 bases and J by 3 bases, leaving 26 bases between them. The CDR3 spans 17 residues.

Sequenced: CD8+ T cells from PBMCs. This sequence joins TRBV19 and TRBJ2-5, with TRBD1 as a possible D gene (6 bases). This TCR came from a human donor in good health. The CDR3 DNA reads TGTGCCAGCGCCCTGAAACCCCAGGGGTCCGAGGAAGAGACCCAGTACTTC. This gives the protein CASALKPQGSEEETQYF.